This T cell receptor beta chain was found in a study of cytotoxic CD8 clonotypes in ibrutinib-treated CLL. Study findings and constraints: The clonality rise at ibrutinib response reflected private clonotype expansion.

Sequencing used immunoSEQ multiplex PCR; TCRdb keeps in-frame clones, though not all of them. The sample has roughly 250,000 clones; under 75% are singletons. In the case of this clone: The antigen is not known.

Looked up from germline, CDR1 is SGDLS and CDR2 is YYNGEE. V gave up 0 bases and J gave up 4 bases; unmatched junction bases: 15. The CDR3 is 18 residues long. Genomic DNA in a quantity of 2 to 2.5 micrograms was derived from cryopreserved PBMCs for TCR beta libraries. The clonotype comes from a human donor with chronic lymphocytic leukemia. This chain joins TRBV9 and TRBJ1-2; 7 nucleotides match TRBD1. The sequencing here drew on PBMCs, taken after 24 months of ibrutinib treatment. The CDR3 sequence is CASSVGDLADKGAYGYTF. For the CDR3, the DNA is TGTGCCAGCAGCGTAGGGGACCTCGCAGATAAGGGGGCCTATGGCTACACCTTC.